A single T cell receptor beta chain is shown here with its context. Antigen specificity is unknown. This record comes from a study of T cell responses to AZD1222 COVID-19 vaccine. Notes on the study in general: The study reported that nearly half of spike-specific TCRs target unmutated variant regions.

Only in-frame clones appear in the TCRdb table, and some are missing; sequencing was by immunoSEQ multiplex PCR. Among tens of thousands of clones listed, roughly 91% were seen once. Germline V gene sequence: CDR1 SGHTA, CDR2 FQGTGA. The germline V and J ends were trimmed by 4 bases and 2 bases, with 15 bases remaining between them. This CDR3 comprises 17 residues. This chain connects TRBV7-3 to TRBJ1-6, with TRBD1 as a possible D gene (5 bases). The sequenced sample was peripheral blood, obtained 28 days after the second AZD1222 dose. The source of this sequence is an adult who received the AZD1222 COVID-19 vaccine. The CDR3 nucleotides are TGTGCCAGCAGCTCCGTCGGCCGGGGCCCCTATAATTCACCCCTCCACTTT. Amino acid sequence: CASSSVGRGPYNSPLHF.